The T cell receptor (beta chain) under discussion was sequenced for a study of OX40 agonist ivuxolimab in advanced cancers. Regarding the complete study: Ivuxolimab, which targeted the costimulatory receptor OX40 (CD134), was an agonistic, fully human IgG2 monoclonal antibody. Intravenous ivuxolimab was administered to patients every 2 weeks at six dose levels: 0.01, 0.1, 0.3, 1.5, 3 and 10 mg/kg. Of the roughly 51 patients in dose escalation, around 19 had hepatocellular carcinoma, about 15 had melanoma, 9 had renal cell carcinoma and 9 had head and neck cancer. The dose-escalation cohort was almost 85% male with a mean age of approximately 59 years, ranging from roughly 20 to 80. Patients were allowed to have had prior anti-PD-1, anti-PD-L1 or anti-CTLA-4 therapy, and around 41% of the dose-escalation patients had previously received checkpoint inhibitors. Partial responses occurred in three dose-escalation patients, of whom one had hepatocellular carcinoma and two had cutaneous melanoma. The point of sequencing TCRbeta in the periphery was to test whether ivuxolimab changed TCR sequence diversity and drove clonal T-cell expansion. The monotherapy dose-escalation portion (N of about 52 patients) of the phase I ivuxolimab trial is reported in the paper. What the authors observed across the whole study: At doses of 0.1 to 3.0 mg/kg, clonal expansion of both CD4+ and CD8+ blood T cells was observed from baseline to week 6. Low levels of normalized T-cell clonal expansion were also seen in some nonresponding patients. Partial responders in the 0.1-3.0 mg/kg groups had among the lowest normalized peripheral clonal expansion, especially among CD8+ T cells. After ivuxolimab, CD8+ T cells had more expanded clones than CD4+ T cells on average. Antigen specificity was not determined for the clonally expanded peripheral T cells.

Based on the germline V gene, the CDR1 and CDR2 sequences are MDHEN and SYDVKM. There are 15 amino acids in the CDR3, from cysteine to phenylalanine inclusive. The sequence is cut down to CDR3 DNA, 45 bases in frame from base 1. V was cut back by 5 bases and J by 6 bases, leaving a gap of 19 bases between them. A remark on this clone: This receptor's antigen is unknown. Base qualities are missing; no much larger clone stands one base away.

For sequencing of the TCRbeta CDR3 region, genomic DNA was extracted from the sorted cells. TCRbeta CDR3 regions were sequenced using the immunoSEQ Assay. TCRdb limited this immuneACCESS table to in-frame rearrangements with V and J called. A share of clones is missing; checked studies link under half to unresolved V genes, and the rest is unexplained. Recorded for this sample are 55,000 to 70,000 clones; over 65% of them occurred a single time. The top ten hold around 3.3% of the sample. The trial excluded patients who had a history of autoimmune disease or were on systemic immunosuppression. In every dose cohort, peripheral blood was drawn for TCR sequencing at baseline, cycle 4 day 1, and cycle 7 day 1. Samples came from an open-label, multicenter, first-in-human phase I dose-escalation trial of ivuxolimab. Adults with locally advanced or metastatic head and neck squamous cell, hepatocellular, melanoma or renal cell carcinoma were enrolled in the trial. Before TCR sequencing, CD4+ T cells and CD8+ T cells were sorted from peripheral blood as separate populations.

Material: CD4+ or CD8+ T cells sorted from blood, obtained in a trial of the OX40 agonist ivuxolimab. Recombination linked TRBV28 to TRBJ2-5; the D gene is perhaps TRBD2, from 6 matching bases. This clonotype was obtained from an adult with an advanced solid tumor such as melanoma, head and neck, liver or kidney cancer. At the DNA level, the sequence is TGTGCCAGCAGTCTTCCGGGACTCCAACCAAAGACCCAGTACTTC. The translation is CASSLPGLQPKTQYF.